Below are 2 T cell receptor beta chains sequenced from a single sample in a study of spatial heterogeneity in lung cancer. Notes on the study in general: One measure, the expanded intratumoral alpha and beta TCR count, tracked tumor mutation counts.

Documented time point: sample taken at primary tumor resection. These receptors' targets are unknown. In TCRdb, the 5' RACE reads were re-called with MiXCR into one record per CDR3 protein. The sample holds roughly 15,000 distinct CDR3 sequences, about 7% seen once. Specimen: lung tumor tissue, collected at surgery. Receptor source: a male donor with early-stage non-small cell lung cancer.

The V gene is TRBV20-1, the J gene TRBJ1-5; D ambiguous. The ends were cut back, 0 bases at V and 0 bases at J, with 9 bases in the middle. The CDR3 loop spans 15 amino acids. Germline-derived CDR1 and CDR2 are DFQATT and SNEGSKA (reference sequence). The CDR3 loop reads CSARDRVNSNQPQHF. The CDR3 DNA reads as TGCAGTGCTAGAGATAGGGTAAATAGCAATCAGCCCCAGCATTTT.

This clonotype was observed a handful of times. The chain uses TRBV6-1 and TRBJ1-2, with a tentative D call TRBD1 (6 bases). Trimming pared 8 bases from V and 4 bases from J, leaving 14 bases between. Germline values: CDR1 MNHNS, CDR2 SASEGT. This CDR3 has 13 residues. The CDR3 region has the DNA TGTGCCAGCCAAACCAGGGGTAGCTATGGCTACACCTTC. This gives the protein CASQTRGSYGYTF.